These 21 T cell receptor beta chains originate from one sample sequenced in a study of naive and memory T cell subsets. The beta constant-region primer was an equimolar mix of two oligonucleotides covering TRBC1 and TRBC2. Four rounds of PCR amplified the ligated cDNA using nested alpha and beta constant-region primers plus SP2. MiXCR was run by TCRdb on the UMI-ligation and nested PCR reads, yielding one entry per CDR3 protein. The sample records around 130,000 distinct CDR3 sequences, 35% to 45% being singletons. The sample consisted of central memory CD4+ T cells from blood. The receptors originated from a human donor in good health.

The sample holds a few counts of this clonotype. This sequence joins TRBV6-2 or TRBV6-3 and TRBJ2-1, with 12 positions matching TRBD2. The CDR3 extends over 18 amino acids. V was pared by 4 bases and J by 8 bases, with 15 bases of the junction left unmatched. Germline V gene lookup returns CDR1 MNHEY and CDR2 SVGEGT. The CDR3: CASSWTSGAPYPVDEQFF. In DNA form, the CDR3 reads TGTGCCAGCAGTTGGACTAGCGGGGCTCCATATCCGGTCGATGAGCAGTTCTTC.

This clonotype has only a few counts. The genes are TRBV5-4 and TRBJ2-1; 11 bases agree with TRBD2. From germline, CDR1 is SGHNT and CDR2 YYREEE (reference sequence). The CDR3 runs 18 residues. V trimming: 3 bases; J trimming: 1 base; junction bases outside the gene matches: 9. In nucleotides, the CDR3 is TGTGCCAGCAGCTCATTAGCGGGAGGGCCCAGATCCTACAATGAGCAGTTCTTC. Residues: CASSSLAGGPRSYNEQFF. Complete variable domain (other parts from reference TRBV5-4 and TRBJ2-1): ETGVTQSPTHLIKTRGQQVTLRCSSQSGHNTVSWYQQALGQGPQFIFQYYREEENGRGNFPPRFSGLQFPNYSSELNVNALELDDSALYLCASSSLAGGPRSYNEQFFGPGTRLTVL.

The chain joins TRBV28 to TRBJ2-1, with TRBD2 identical over 9 bases. Germline V gene sequence: CDR1 MDHEN, CDR2 SYDVKM. J was trimmed by 7 bases and V by 7 bases; bases with no gene match: 17. CDR3 size: 17 residues. For the CDR3, the DNA is TGTGCCAGCACATCCTACCCTGCGGGAGGGCTATGGAATGAGCAGTTCTTC. This codes for CASTSYPAGGLWNEQFF.

CDR3 sequence (DNA): TGTGCCAGCAGCTTAGCGAAGCGAACGAAGAAGAAGGGGGCGTATACCGGGGAGCTGTTTTTT. Its protein product is CASSLAKRTKKKGAYTGELFF. The rearrangement uses TRBV11-2 and TRBJ2-2, with 7 bases matching TRBD1. The CDR3 spans 21 residues. Germline CDR1 is SGHAT and CDR2 is FQNNGV. V was clipped by 1 base and J by 5 bases; unmatched bases: 22. Full variable domain (remainder filled in from reference TRBV11-2 and TRBJ2-2): EAGVAQSPRYKIIEKRQSVAFWCNPISGHATLYWYQQILGQGPKLLIQFQNNGVVDDSQLPKDRFSAERLKGVDSTLKIQPAKLEDSAVYLCASSLAKRTKKKGAYTGELFFGEGSRLTVL.

The CDR3 coding sequence is TGTGCCAGCAGCTTGGTACGGGACAACACAGATACGCAGTATTTT. It specifies CASSLVRDNTDTQYF. The chain uses TRBV5-8 and TRBJ2-3; the D gene is possibly TRBD1 (6 bases). The germline CDR1 and CDR2 sequences are SGHTS and YDEGEE. Between the trimmed V and J ends, which lost 0 bases and 2 bases, there was a span of 10 bases. The CDR3 has 15 residues.

The chain combines TRBV19 with TRBJ2-2, with D hard to call. CDR3 length: 13 residues. V shed 4 bases and J shed 4 bases, with 7 bases lying between them. Per germline, CDR1 LNHDA and CDR2 SQIVND (reference sequence). The CDR3 loop reads CASSSTTTGELFF. The CDR3 DNA reads as TGTGCCAGTAGTAGCACGACCACCGGGGAGCTGTTTTTT.

This clonotype has a handful of counts. The chain employs TRBV20-1 and TRBJ2-3; possibly TRBD1 or TRBD2 for D (5 bases each). The CDR3 spans 13 residues. V was shortened by 2 bases and J by 5 bases, with 11 bases between the two germline ends. Germline V gives CDR1 DFQATT, CDR2 SNEGSKA (reference sequence). The CDR3 DNA sequence: TGCAGTGCTAGAAGGGGAGTGGAAGATACGCAGTATTTT. Translated: CSARRGVEDTQYF.

This clonotype was observed a handful of times. The genes are TRBV7-9 and TRBJ2-7; D is perhaps TRBD1 or TRBD2 (6 bases each). The CDR3 covers 15 residues. Trimming removed 7 bases from V and 7 bases from J, with 23 bases in between. Per the germline V gene, CDR1 is SEHNR and CDR2 is FQNEAQ (reference sequence). The CDR3 DNA is TGTGCCAGCACCCCACGGGGGCGGTTTTCCCAGGAGCAGTACTTC. Amino acid sequence: CASTPRGRFSQEQYF.

Of note for this clonotype: At one of its ends the junction is not consistent with the germline gene, which may arise from a read error. The chain joins TRBV2 to TRBJ2-7; TRBD2 is a possible D gene (7 bases). Germline CDR1 reads SNHLY; CDR2 reads FYNNEI. The CDR3 sequence is 16 residues long. The CDR3 DNA reads TGTGCCAGCAGTGACGCGGGGGCGCGGGCCTCCACCTTTAACCACTTC. The encoded protein is CASSDAGARASTFNHF.

V usage is TRBV18 and J usage is TRBJ1-2; D possibly corresponds to TRBD1 (5 bases). In germline, CDR1 is KGHSH, CDR2 LQKENI. CDR3 length equals 13 residues. Trimming stripped 5 bases from V and 13 bases from J, with 20 bases between. The CDR3 sequence: CASSRDSEQRLTF. The CDR3 DNA reads as TGTGCCAGCTCAAGGGACTCAGAACAGAGGCTCACCTTC.

CDR3: CAIREQLAGEHEQYF. The CDR3, as DNA: TGTGCCATCAGAGAACAACTAGCGGGAGAACACGAGCAGTACTTC. V and J are TRBV10-3 and TRBJ2-7, with 11 bases fitting TRBD2. CDR3 length equals 15 residues. CDR1 and CDR2 from the germline V gene are ENHRY and SYGVKD. Losses at the gene ends were 6 bases for V and 5 bases for J; bases not matched to a gene: 9.

The chain links TRBV6-2 or TRBV6-3 to TRBJ2-6; a weak D match, TRBD2 (5 bases). Germline CDR1 is MNHEY and CDR2 is SVGEGT. Trimming left V 0 bases short and J 3 bases short, with 9 bases between. The CDR3 is 16 amino acids. Here the CDR3 DNA reads TGTGCCAGCAGTTACTCCCGGGGTGTTGGGGCCAACGTCCTGACTTTC. Translation: CASSYSRGVGANVLTF.

This rearrangement joins TRBV12-3 or TRBV12-4 to TRBJ2-1, with 10 nucleotides matching TRBD2. V gave up 8 bases and J gave up 6 bases; unmatched junction bases: 13. The CDR3 has 16 residues. CDR3 region: CASARHPGLAINEQFF. CDR3 nucleotides: TGTGCCAGCGCACGCCACCCGGGACTAGCGATCAATGAGCAGTTCTTC.

This clonotype showed up just a few times. The V and J genes are TRBV20-1 and TRBJ2-1; TRBD2 agrees at 12 bases. J was trimmed by 5 bases and V by 1 base; bases with no gene match: 9. In germline, CDR1 is DFQATT, CDR2 SNEGSKA (reference sequence). This CDR3 contains 17 residues. Written as DNA, the CDR3 is TGCAGTGCTAGAGCCCTTCAAGGACTAGCGGGAAACAATGAGCAGTTCTTC. Its translation: CSARALQGLAGNNEQFF.

This clonotype was detected a few times. The CDR3 sequence is CASSSESGNLLYEQYF. The DNA of the CDR3 is TGTGCCAGCTCATCAGAGAGCGGGAATCTATTGTACGAGCAGTACTTC. The rearrangement links TRBV18 to TRBJ2-7, with TRBD2 matching over 7 bases. The germline V gene encodes CDR1 KGHSH and CDR2 LQKENI. Trimming at V came to 5 bases and at J to 4 bases, leaving 14 bases not matched to a gene. The CDR3 contains 16 residues.

This clonotype was picked up many times. The chain couples TRBV3-1 to TRBJ2-5; the D call may be TRBD1 or TRBD2 (5 bases each). Trimming took off 4 bases at V and 3 bases at J, with 12 bases between the two ends. CDR3 length equals 14 residues. Per germline, CDR1 LGHDT and CDR2 YNNKEL (reference sequence). In DNA, the CDR3 is TGTGCCAGCAGCCCGGGACGAGTTAAAGAGACCCAGTACTTC. This translates into CASSPGRVKETQYF.

The rearrangement links TRBV6-2 or TRBV6-3 to TRBJ2-2; no definite D call. The CDR3 length is 12 residues. The germline V gene has CDR1 MNHEY and CDR2 SVGEGT. V shed 7 bases and J shed 3 bases, with 6 bases lying between them. As DNA, the CDR3 is TGTGCCAGCAAGAGAGACACCGGGGAGCTGTTTTTT. This translates into CASKRDTGELFF.

About this clonotype: At one of its ends the junction is not consistent with the germline gene, which may arise from a read error. The chain couples TRBV6-5 to TRBJ2-4, with 14 bases lining up with TRBD2. Germline loops: CDR1 MNHEY, CDR2 SVGAGI. CDR3 length equals 16 residues. This CDR3 reads CASSRLAGGFKSIQYF. CDR3 bases: TGTGCCAGCAGCAGACTAGCGGGAGGGTTCAAAAGCATTCAGTACTTC.

V usage is TRBV7-2 and J usage is TRBJ2-5; D is uncertain. The V gene's germline CDR1 is SGHTA and CDR2 FQGNSA. V gave up 3 bases and J gave up 5 bases, with 19 bases separating them. The CDR3 is 16 residues long. The CDR3 region has the DNA TGTGCCAGCAGCTTTGATAACGGACCGTGGGCGGAGACCCAGTACTTC. Its translation: CASSFDNGPWAETQYF.

This clonotype was seen only a few times. The chain is built from TRBV3-1 and TRBJ1-1; no definite D call. V gave up 4 bases and J gave up 5 bases, with 14 bases separating them. The germline gives CDR1 LGHDT, CDR2 YNNKEL (reference sequence). The CDR3 sequence is 14 residues long. In DNA form, the CDR3 reads TGTGCCAGCAGCCTTTCCGTCCTGAGGACTGAAGCTTTCTTT. This sequence encodes CASSLSVLRTEAFF.

Only a few counts were recorded for this clonotype. The V call is TRBV11-2, the J call TRBJ2-3; D unclear. Trimming took off 3 bases at V and 0 bases at J, with 13 bases between the two ends. Looked up from germline, CDR1 is SGHAT and CDR2 is FQNNGV. The CDR3 spans 16 residues. The CDR3 reads CASSFFYRTSTDTQYF. The CDR3 bases are TGTGCCAGCAGCTTTTTTTACCGAACTAGCACAGATACGCAGTATTTT.